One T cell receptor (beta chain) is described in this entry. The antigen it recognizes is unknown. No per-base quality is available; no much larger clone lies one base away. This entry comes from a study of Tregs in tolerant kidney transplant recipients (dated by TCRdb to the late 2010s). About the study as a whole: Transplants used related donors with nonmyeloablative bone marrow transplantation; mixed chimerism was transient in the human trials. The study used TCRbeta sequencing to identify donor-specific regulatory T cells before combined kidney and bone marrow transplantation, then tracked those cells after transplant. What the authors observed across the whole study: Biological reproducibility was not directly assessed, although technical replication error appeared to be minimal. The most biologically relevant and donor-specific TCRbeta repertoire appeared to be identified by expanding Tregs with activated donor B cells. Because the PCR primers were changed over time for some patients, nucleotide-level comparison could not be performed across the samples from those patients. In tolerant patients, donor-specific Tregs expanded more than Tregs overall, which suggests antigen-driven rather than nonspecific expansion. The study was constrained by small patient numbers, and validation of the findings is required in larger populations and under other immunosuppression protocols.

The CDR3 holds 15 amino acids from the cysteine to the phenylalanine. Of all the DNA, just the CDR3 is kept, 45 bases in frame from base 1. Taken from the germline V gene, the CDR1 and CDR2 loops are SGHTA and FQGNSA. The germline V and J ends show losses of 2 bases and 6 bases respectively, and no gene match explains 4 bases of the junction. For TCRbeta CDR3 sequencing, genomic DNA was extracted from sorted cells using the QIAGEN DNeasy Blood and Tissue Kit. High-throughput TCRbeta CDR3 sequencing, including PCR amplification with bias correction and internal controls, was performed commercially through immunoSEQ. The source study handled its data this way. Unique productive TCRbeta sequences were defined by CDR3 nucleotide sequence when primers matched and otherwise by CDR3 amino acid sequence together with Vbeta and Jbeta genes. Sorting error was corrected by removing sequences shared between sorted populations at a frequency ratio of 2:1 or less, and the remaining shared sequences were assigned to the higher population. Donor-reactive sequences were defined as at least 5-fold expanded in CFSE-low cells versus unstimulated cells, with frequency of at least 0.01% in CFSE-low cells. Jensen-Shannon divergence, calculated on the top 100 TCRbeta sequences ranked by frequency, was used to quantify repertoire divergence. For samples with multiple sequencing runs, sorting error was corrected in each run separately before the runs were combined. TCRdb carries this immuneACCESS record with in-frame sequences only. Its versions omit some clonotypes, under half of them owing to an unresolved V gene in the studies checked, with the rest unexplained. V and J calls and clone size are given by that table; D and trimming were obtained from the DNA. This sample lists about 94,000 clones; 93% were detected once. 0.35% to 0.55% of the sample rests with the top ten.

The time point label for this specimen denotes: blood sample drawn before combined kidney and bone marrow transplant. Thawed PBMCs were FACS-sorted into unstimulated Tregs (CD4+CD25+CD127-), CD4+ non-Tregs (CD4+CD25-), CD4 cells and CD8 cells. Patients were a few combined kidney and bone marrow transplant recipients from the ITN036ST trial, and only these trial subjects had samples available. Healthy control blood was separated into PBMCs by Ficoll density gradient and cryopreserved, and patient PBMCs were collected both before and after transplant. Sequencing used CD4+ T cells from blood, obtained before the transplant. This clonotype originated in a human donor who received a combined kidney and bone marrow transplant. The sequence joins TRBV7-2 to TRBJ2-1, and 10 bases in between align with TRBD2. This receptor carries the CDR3 CASSLLLAGFNEQFF. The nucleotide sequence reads TGTGCCAGCAGCTTATTACTAGCGGGGTTCAATGAGCAGTTCTTC.